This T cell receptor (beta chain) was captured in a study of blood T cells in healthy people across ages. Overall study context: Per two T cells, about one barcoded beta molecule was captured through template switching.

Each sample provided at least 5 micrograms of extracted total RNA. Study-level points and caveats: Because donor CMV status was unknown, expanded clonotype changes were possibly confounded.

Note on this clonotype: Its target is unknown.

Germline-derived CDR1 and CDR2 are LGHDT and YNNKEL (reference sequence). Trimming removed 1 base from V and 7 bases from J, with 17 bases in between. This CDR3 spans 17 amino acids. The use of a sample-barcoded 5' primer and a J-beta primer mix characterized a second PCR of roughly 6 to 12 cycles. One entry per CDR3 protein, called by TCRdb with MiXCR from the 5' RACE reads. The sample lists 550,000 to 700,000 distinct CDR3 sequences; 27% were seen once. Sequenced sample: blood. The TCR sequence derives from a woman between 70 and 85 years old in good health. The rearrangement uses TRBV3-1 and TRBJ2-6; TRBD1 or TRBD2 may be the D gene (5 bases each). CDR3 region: CASSQVGLLGDANVLTF. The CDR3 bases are TGTGCCAGCAGCCAAGTCGGCCTTTTGGGGGACGCCAACGTCCTGACTTTC.